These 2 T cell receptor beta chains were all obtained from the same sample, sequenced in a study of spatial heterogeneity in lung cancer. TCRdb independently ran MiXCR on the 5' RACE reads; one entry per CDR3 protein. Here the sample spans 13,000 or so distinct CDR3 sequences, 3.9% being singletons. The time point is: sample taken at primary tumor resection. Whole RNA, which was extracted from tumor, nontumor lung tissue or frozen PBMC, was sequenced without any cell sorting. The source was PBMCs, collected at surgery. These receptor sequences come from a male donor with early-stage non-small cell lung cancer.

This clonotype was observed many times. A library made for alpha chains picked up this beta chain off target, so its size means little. Here the CDR3 DNA reads TGTGCCAGCAGCTCACCCCCAGATACGCAGTATTTT. It is translated as CASSSPPDTQYF. The rearrangement uses TRBV7-9 and TRBJ2-3; D ambiguous. CDR3 size: 12 residues. CDR1 is SEHNR, CDR2 FQNEAQ, per germline (reference sequence). With 4 bases removed from V and 4 bases from J, the gap between germline ends came to 6 bases. The full variable domain, rest sourced from reference TRBV7-9 and TRBJ2-3, is DTGVSQNPRHKITKRGQNVTFRCDPISEHNRLYWYRQTLGQGPEFLTYFQNEAQLEKSRLLSDRFSAERPKGSFSTLEIQRTEQGDSAMYLCASSSPPDTQYFGPGTRLTVL.

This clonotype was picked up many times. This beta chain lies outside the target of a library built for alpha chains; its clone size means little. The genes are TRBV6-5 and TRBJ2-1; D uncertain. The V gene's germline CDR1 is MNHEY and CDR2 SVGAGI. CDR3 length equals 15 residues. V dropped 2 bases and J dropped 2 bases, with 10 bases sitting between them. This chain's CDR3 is CASSYRGSAYNEQFF. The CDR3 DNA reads TGTGCCAGCAGTTACCGCGGCAGCGCCTACAATGAGCAGTTCTTC.